This T cell receptor beta chain emerged from a study of kidney transplant recipient with SARS-CoV-2 infection. At least ten counts were recorded for this clonotype. TCRdb fed the reads into MiXCR, producing one record per CDR3 protein. The repertoire holds roughly 230,000 distinct CDR3 sequences, with under 30% as singletons. Trimming took off 0 bases at V and 1 base at J, with 9 bases between the two ends. The CDR3 has 15 amino acids. Germline CDR1 reads ENHRY; CDR2 reads SYGVKD. This chain joins TRBV10-3 and TRBJ1-1; D not certain. This TCR was sampled from a male patient aged 30 to 40 who had COVID-19 and was a kidney transplant recipient. Some T cells here may be from the graft donor. The source was a blood sample, collected at baseline and between days 110 and 120 from a kidney transplant recipient. CDR3 sequence (DNA): TGTGCCATCAGTGAGTCGACTCGTGGGAACACTGAAGCTTTCTTT. This gives the protein CAISESTRGNTEAFF.